This T cell receptor beta chain was documented in a study of T cell responses to AZD1222 COVID-19 vaccine. Broader study findings: Donors were mostly white British, more females; clonal diversity possibly underestimated.

Some second doses came at about 4 weeks and others at about 12 weeks; these were pooled. Some clones are missing from TCRdb's copy, which holds only in-frame ones; the method was immunoSEQ multiplex PCR. The sample shows 180,000 or so clones, about 88% of them seen only once. This CDR3 is 16 amino acids long. The germline V and J ends were trimmed by 2 bases and 4 bases, with 17 bases remaining between them. Per germline, CDR1 KGHSH and CDR2 LQKENI. This clone appeared a few times. Its matching antigen is unknown. The rearrangement uses TRBV18 and TRBJ1-1; no clear D gene. The sequence was obtained from an adult who received the AZD1222 COVID-19 vaccine. The specimen comprised peripheral blood, sampled 28 days after the second AZD1222 dose. CDR3 sequence reads: CASSPLPPDVGTEAFF. The CDR3 bases are TGTGCCAGCTCACCATTGCCCCCCGATGTAGGCACTGAAGCTTTCTTT.